This T cell receptor (beta chain) comes out of a study of regulatory dendritic cells for organ transplantation. As for this clone: Its antigen is not known.

This CDR3 is 14 amino acids long. From germline, CDR1 is MDHEN and CDR2 SYDVKM. Trimming cost V 7 bases and J 6 bases, with 15 bases left between them. CFSE-labeled sorted T cells met regulatory or mature dendritic cells for over 4 days. Naive CD45RA+ and memory CD45RO+ CD4+ or CD8+ T cells were FACS-sorted. Profiled with immunoSEQ multiplex PCR; TCRdb holds only in-frame clones, not every one. The profile shows 20,000 to 25,000 clones, approximately 83% of them singletons. This TCR came from a human donor in good health. Sequencing was performed on naive CD4+ T cells from blood cultured with regulatory dendritic cells. Subset: CD45RA+ naive T cells. The chain has TRBV28 and TRBJ1-4; perhaps TRBD1 as D (6 bases). CDR3 sequence reads: CASKSGRGDEKLFF. The DNA for the CDR3 is TGTGCCAGCAAGTCGGGCAGGGGAGATGAAAAACTGTTTTTT.